The 5 T cell receptor beta chains presented below share a single source sample, sequenced in a study of blood T cell repertoires in COVID-19. Sequenced by immunoSEQ multiplex PCR; TCRdb stores in-frame clones only, minus some. This sample has some 97,000 clones, with roughly nine tenths found just once. The source material was peripheral blood. The receptors derive from a middle-aged man with active COVID-19.

This chain uses TRBV7-2 with TRBJ1-1; possible D gene TRBD1, 6 bases. This CDR3 is 15 amino acids long. Germline V gives CDR1 SGHTA, CDR2 FQGNSA. Deletions cut 2 bases from V and 0 bases from J, with 10 bases between. This CDR3 is CASSLWGPLNTEAFF. CDR3 sequence (DNA): TGTGCCAGCAGCTTATGGGGGCCTTTGAACACTGAAGCTTTCTTT.

V gene TRBV27 combines with J gene TRBJ1-1; the D is unclear. Germline V gene sequence: CDR1 MNHEY, CDR2 SMNVEV (reference sequence). Trimming left V 8 bases short and J 0 bases short, with 16 bases between. CDR3 size: 15 residues. The CDR3 DNA reads as TGTGCCAGCCGGCAGGCAGGAATCATGAACACTGAAGCTTTCTTT. Residues: CASRQAGIMNTEAFF.

Concerning this clone: Other nucleotide sequences from this sample produce the same CDR3. DNA for the CDR3: TGCGCCAGCAGCCATCTTCCAGGGCAGGGGGCCGAAGAGCAGTACTTC. Protein sequence: CASSHLPGQGAEEQYF. The chain carries TRBV4-1 and TRBJ2-7, with TRBD1 identical over 8 bases. Trimming cost V 3 bases and J 7 bases; bases outside gene matches: 14. Germline V CDR1 and CDR2: MGHRA, YSYEKL. The CDR3 has 16 residues.

As DNA, the CDR3 is TGTGCCAGCAGTGAACGGACTAGCGGGCTCTACAATGAGCAGTTCTTC. Translated, it gives CASSERTSGLYNEQFF. This chain connects TRBV25-1 to TRBJ2-1; 11 bases align to TRBD2. V dropped 2 bases and J dropped 3; count of bases not matched to a gene: 3. The CDR3 runs to 16 residues. Germline CDR1 MGHDK, CDR2 SYGVNS.

The chain couples TRBV5-1 to TRBJ2-1, with 8 bases matching TRBD2. Germline V gives CDR1 SGHRS, CDR2 YFSETQ. The length of the CDR3 is 16 residues. Trimming cost V 4 bases and J 6 bases; bases outside gene matches: 12. CDR3 sequence: CASSLGASGLSNEQFF. DNA for the CDR3: TGCGCCAGCAGCCTAGGCGCTAGCGGGTTATCCAATGAGCAGTTCTTC.